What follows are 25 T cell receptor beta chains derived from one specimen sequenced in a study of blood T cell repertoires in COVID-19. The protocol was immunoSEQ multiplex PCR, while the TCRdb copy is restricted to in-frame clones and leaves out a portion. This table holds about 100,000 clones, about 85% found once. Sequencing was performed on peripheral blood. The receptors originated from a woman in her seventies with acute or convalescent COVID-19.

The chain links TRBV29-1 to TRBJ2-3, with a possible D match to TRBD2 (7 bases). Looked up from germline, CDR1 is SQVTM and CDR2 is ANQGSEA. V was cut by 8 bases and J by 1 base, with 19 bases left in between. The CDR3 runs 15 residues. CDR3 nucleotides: TGCAGCCATAGGGGGGGGGTTCGAGGCACAGATACGCAGTATTTT. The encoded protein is CSHRGGVRGTDTQYF.

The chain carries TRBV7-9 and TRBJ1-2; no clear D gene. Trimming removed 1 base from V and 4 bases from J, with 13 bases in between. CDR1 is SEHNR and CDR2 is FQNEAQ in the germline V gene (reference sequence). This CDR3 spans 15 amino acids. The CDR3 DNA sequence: TGTGCCAGCAGCTTAGAGGCCGCCCAGGTCTATGGCTACACCTTC. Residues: CASSLEAAQVYGYTF.

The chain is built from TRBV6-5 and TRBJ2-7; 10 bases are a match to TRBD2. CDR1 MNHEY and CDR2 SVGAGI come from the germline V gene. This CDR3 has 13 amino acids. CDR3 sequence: CGTGTSASYEQYF. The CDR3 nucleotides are TGTGGAACCGGGACTAGCGCCTCCTACGAGCAGTACTTC.

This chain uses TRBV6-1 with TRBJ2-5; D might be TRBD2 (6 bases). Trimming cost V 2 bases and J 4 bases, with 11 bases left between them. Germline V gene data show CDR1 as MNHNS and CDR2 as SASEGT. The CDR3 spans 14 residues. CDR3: CASSESGVTETQYF. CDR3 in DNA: TGTGCCAGCAGTGAATCGGGGGTTACAGAGACCCAGTACTTC.

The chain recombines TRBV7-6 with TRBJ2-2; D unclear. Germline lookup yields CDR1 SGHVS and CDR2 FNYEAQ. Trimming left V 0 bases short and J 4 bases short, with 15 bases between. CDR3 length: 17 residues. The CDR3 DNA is TGTGCCAGCAGCTTAGCTGGAGCAGCCCGCGCCACCGGGGAGCTGTTTTTT. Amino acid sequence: CASSLAGAARATGELFF. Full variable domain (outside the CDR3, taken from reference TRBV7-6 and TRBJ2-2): GAGVSQSPRYKVTKRGQDVALRCDPISGHVSLYWYRQALGQGPEFLTYFNYEAQQDKSGLPNDRFSAERPEGSISTLTIQRTEQRDSAMYRCASSLAGAARATGELFFGEGSRLTVL.

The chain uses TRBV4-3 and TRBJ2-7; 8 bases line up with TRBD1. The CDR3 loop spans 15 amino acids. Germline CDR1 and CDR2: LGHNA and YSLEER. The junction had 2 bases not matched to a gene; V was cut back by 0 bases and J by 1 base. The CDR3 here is CASSQEWTGSYEQYV. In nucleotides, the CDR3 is TGCGCCAGCAGCCAAGAATGGACAGGGTCCTACGAGCAGTACGTC.

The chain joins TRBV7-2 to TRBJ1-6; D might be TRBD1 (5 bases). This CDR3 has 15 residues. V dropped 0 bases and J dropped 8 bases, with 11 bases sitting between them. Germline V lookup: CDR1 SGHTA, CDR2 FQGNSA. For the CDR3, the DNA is TGTGCCAGCAGCTTAGCGCCGGGGGGTTATTCACCCCTCCACTTT. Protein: CASSLAPGGYSPLHF.

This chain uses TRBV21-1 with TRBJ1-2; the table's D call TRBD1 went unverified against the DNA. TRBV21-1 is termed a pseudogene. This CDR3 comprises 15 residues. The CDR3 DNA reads TGTGCCAGCAGCATGGGGGACAGGGTTTACTATGGCTACACCTTC. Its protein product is CASSMGDRVYYGYTF.

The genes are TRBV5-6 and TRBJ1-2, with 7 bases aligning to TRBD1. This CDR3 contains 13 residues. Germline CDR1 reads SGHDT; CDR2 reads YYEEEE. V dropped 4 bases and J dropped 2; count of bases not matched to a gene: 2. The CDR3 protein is CASSPDRNYGYTF. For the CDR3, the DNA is TGTGCCAGCAGCCCGGACAGGAACTATGGCTACACCTTC.

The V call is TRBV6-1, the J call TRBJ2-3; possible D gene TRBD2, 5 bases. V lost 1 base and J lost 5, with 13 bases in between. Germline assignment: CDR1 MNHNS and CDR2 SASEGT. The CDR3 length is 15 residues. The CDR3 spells CASSEVGNRLDTQYF. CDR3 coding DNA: TGTGCCAGCAGTGAAGTCGGGAATCGCCTAGATACGCAGTATTTT.

The CDR3 sequence: CASSQSRWGRYGYTF. CDR3 nucleotides: TGCGCCAGCAGCCAATCGAGGTGGGGGAGGTATGGCTACACCTTC. The chain carries TRBV4-3 and TRBJ1-2, with D possibly matching TRBD1 (5 bases). Germline lookup yields CDR1 LGHNA and CDR2 YSLEER. The CDR3 spans 15 residues. Trimming took off 2 bases at V and 5 bases at J, with 15 bases between the two ends.

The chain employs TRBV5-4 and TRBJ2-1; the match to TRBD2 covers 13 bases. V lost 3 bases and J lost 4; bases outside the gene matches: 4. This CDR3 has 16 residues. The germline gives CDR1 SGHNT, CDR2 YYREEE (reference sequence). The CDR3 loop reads CASSSKTSGRYNEQFF. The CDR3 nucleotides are TGTGCCAGCAGCTCCAAGACTAGCGGGAGGTACAATGAGCAGTTCTTC.

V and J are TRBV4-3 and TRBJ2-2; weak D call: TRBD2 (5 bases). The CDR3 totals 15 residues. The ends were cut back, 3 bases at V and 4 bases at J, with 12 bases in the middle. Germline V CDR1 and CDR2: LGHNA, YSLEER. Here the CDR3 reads CASSQGEAGTGELFF. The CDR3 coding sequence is TGCGCCAGCAGCCAGGGAGAGGCGGGCACCGGGGAGCTGTTTTTT.

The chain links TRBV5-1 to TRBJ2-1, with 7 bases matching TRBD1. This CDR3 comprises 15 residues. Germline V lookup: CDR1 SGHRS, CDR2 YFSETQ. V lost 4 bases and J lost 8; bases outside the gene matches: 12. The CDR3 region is CASSQQGRTGDEQFF. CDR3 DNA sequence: TGCGCCAGCAGCCAACAGGGGAGAACTGGGGATGAGCAGTTCTTC.

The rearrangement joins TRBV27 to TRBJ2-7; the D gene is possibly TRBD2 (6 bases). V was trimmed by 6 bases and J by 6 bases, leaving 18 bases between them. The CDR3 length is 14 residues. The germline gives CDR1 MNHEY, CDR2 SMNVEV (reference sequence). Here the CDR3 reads CASSPRAGPREQYF. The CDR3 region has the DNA TGTGCCAGCAGCCCCCGGGCGGGACCGCGCGAGCAGTACTTC.

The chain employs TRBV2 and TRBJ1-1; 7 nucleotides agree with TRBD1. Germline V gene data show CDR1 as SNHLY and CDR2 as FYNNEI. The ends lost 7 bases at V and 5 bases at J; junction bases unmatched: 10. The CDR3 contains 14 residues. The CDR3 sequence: CASIPQGVTTEAFF. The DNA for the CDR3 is TGTGCCAGCATCCCCCAGGGGGTAACGACTGAAGCTTTCTTT.

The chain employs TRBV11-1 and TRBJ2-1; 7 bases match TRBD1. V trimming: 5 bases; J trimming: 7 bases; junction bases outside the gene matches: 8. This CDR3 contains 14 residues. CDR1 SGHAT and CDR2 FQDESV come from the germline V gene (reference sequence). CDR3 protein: CASSVQGWGNEQFF. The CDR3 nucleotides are TGTGCCAGCAGCGTACAGGGGTGGGGGAATGAGCAGTTCTTC.

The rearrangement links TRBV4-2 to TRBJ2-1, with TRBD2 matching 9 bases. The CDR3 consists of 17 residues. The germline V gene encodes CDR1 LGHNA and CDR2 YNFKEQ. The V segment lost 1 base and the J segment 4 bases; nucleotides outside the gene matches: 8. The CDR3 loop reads CASSQAAALAGYNEQFF. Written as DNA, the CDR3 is TGTGCCAGCAGCCAAGCTGCCGCGCTAGCGGGGTACAATGAGCAGTTCTTC.

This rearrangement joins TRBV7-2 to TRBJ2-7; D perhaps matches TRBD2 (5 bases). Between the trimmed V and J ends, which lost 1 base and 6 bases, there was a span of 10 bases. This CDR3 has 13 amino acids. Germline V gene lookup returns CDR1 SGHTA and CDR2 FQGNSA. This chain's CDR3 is CASSLDSAGEQYV. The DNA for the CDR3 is TGTGCCAGCAGCTTAGATAGCGCCGGCGAGCAGTACGTC.

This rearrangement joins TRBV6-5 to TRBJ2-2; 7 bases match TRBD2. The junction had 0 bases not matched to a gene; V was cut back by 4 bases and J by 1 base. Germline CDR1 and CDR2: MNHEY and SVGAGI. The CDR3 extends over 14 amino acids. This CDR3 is CASSWGGNTGELFF. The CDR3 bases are TGTGCCAGCAGTTGGGGGGGGAACACCGGGGAGCTGTTTTTT.

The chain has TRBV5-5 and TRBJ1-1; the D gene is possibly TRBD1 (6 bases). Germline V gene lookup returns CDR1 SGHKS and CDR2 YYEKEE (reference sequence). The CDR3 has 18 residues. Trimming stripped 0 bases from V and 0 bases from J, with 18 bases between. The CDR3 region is CASSLDRSGDNLNTEAFF. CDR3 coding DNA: TGTGCCAGCAGCTTGGATCGGTCAGGGGACAACCTGAACACTGAAGCTTTCTTT.

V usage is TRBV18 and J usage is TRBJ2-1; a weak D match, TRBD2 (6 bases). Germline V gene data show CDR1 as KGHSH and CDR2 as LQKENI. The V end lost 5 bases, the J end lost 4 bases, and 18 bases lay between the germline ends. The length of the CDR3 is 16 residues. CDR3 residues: CASSVGWEDTYNEQFF. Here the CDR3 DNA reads TGTGCCAGCTCAGTGGGCTGGGAGGACACTTACAATGAGCAGTTCTTC.

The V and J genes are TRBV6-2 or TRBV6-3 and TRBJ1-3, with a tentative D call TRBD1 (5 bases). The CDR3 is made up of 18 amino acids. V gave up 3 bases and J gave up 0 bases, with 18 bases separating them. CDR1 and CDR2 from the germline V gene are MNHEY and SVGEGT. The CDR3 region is CASSYSGQGRYSGNTIYF. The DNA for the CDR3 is TGTGCCAGCAGTTATTCCGGACAAGGGCGATACTCTGGAAACACCATATATTTT.

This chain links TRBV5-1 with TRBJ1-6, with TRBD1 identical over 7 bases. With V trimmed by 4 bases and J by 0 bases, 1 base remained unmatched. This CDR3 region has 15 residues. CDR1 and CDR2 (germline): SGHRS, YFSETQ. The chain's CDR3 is CASSRDSSYNSPLHF. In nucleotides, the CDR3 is TGCGCCAGCAGCCGGGACAGCTCCTATAATTCACCCCTCCACTTT.

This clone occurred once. Here the CDR3 DNA reads TGTGCCAGCAGCAAATTGGCCCAGGGAGGGTCTGGGGCCAACGTCCTGACTTTC. It translates to CASSKLAQGGSGANVLTF. The chain carries TRBV21-1 and TRBJ2-6; no check of the table's D call, TRBD2, against the DNA was made. TRBV21-1 is a documented pseudogene. The CDR3 runs to 18 residues.